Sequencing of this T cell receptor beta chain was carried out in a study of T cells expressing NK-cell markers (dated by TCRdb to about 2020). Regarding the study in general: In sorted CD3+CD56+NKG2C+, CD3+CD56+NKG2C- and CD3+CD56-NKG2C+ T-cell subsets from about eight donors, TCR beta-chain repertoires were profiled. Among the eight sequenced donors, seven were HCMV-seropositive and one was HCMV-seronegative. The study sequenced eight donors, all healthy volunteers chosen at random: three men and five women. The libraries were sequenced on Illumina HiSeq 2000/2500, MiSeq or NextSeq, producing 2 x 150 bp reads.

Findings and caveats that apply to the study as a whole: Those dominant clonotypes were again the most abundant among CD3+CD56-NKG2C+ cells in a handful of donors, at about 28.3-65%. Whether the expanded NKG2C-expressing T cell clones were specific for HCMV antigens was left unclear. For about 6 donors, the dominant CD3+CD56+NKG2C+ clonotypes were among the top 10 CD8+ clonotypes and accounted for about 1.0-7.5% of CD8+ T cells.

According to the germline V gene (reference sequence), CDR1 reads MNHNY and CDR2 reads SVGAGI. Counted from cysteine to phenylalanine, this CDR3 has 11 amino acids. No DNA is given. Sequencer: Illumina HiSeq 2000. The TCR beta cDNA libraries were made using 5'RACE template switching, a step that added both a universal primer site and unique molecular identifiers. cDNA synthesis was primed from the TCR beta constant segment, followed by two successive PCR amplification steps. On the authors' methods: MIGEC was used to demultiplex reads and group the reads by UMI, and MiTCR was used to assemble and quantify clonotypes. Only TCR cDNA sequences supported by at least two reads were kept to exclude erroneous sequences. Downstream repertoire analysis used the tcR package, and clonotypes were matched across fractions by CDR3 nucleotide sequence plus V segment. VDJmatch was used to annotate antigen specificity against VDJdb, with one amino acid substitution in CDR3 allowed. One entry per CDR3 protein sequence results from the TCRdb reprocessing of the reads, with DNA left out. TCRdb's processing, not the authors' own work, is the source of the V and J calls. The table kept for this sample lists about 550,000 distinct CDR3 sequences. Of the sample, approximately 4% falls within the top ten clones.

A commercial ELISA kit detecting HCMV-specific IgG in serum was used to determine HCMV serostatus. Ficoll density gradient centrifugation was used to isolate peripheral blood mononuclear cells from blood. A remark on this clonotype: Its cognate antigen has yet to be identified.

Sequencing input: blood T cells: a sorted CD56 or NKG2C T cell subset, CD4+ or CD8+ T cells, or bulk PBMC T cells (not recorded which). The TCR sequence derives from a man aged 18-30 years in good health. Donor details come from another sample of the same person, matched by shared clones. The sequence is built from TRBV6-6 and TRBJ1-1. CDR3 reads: CASSKETEAFF.